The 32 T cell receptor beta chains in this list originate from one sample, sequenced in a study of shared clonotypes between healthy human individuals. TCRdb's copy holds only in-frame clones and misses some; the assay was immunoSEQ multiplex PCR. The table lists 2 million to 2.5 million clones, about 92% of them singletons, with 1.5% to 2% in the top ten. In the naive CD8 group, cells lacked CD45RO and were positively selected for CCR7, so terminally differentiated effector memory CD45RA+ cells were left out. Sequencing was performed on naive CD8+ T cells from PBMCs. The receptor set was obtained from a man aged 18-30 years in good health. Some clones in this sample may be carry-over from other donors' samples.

The CDR3 coding sequence is TGTGCCAGCAGCCCTAGGGACAATAGCTACACCTTC. This encodes CASSPRDNSYTF. The rearrangement links TRBV9 to TRBJ1-2, with D tentatively TRBD1 (6 bases). Germline lookup yields CDR1 SGDLS and CDR2 YYNGEE. Trimming took 4 bases from V and 9 from J, leaving 13 bases between them. The CDR3 is made up of 12 amino acids.

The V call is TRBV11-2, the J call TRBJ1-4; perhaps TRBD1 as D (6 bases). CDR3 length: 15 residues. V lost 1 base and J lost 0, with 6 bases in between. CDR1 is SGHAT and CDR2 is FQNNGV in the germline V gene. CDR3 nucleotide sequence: TGTGCCAGCAGCTTAGGGACAGCAACTAATGAAAAACTGTTTTTT. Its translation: CASSLGTATNEKLFF.

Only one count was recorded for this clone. In nucleotides, the CDR3 is TGCGCCAGCACGGCGATAGCGTTAAATGAGCAGTTCTTC. It translates to CASTAIALNEQFF. The chain employs TRBV10-2 and TRBJ2-1; D is possibly TRBD2 (5 bases). V lost 7 bases, J lost 7 bases, and 14 bases lay in between. This CDR3 is built from 13 residues. Germline values: CDR1 WSHSY, CDR2 SAAADI.

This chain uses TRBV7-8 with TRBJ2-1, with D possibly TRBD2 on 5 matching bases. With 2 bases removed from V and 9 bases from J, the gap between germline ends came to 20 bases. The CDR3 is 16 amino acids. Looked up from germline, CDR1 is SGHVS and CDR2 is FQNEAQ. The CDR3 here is CASSLLVGDSVTEQFF. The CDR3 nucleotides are TGTGCCAGCAGCTTATTAGTCGGCGATAGCGTCACTGAGCAGTTCTTC.

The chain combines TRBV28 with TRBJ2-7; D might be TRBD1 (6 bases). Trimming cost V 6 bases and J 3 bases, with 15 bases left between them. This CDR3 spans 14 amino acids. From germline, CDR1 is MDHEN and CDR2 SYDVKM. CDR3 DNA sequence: TGTGCCAGCAGCCCTCGGACAGAAGACTACGAGCAGTACTTC. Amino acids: CASSPRTEDYEQYF.

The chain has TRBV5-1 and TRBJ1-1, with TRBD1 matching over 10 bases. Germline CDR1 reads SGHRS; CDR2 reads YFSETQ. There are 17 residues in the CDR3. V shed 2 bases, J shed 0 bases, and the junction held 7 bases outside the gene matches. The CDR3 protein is CASSLRGQGRLNTEAFF. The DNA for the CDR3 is TGCGCCAGCAGCTTAAGGGGACAGGGGCGGTTGAACACTGAAGCTTTCTTT.

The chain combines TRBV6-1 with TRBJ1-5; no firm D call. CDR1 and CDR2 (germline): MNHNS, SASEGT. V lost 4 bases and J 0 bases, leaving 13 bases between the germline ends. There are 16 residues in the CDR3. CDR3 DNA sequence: TGTGCCAGCAGTGGGGCAGCTCCATATAGCAATCAGCCCCAGCATTTT. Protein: CASSGAAPYSNQPQHF.

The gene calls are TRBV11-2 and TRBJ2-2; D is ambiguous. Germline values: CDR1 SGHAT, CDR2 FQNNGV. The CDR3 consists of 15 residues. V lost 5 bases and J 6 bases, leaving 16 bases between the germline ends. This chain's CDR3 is CASSVRGMGSGELFF. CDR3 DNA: TGTGCCAGCAGCGTACGCGGTATGGGGTCCGGGGAGCTGTTTTTT.

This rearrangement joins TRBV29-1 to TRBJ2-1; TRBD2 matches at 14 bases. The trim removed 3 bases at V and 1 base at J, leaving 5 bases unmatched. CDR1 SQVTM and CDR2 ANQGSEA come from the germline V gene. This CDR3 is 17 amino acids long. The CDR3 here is CSVDGLAGGRSYNEQFF. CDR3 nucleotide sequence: TGCAGCGTTGACGGACTAGCGGGAGGCCGGTCCTACAATGAGCAGTTCTTC.

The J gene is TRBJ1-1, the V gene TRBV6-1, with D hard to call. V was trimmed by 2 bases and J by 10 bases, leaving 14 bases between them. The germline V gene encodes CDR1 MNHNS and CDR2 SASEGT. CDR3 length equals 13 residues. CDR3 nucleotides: TGTGCCAGCAGTGAATTTAACAGCCTAGGAGCTTTCTTT. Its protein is CASSEFNSLGAFF.

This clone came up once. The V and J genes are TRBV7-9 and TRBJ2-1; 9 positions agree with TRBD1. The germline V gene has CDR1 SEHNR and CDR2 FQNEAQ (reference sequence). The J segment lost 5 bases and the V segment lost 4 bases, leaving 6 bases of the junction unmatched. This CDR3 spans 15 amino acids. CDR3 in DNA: TGTGCCAGCAGCTCCCGGGACAGGGCCAACAATGAGCAGTTCTTC. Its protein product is CASSSRDRANNEQFF.

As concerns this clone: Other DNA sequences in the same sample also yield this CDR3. CDR3 residues: CASSPGLALSYEQYF. DNA for the CDR3: TGTGCCAGCAGTCCTGGACTAGCGCTGTCCTACGAGCAGTACTTC. The V and J genes are TRBV28 and TRBJ2-7, with 9 bases matching TRBD2. V shed 5 bases and J 1 base; nucleotides not matched to a gene: 6. This CDR3 is 15 amino acids long. The V gene's germline CDR1 is MDHEN and CDR2 SYDVKM.

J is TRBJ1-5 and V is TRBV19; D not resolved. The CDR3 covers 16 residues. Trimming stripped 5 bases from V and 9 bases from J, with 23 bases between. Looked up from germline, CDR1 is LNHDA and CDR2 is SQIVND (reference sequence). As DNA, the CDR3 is TGTGCCAGTAGTGTGGCGGACTGGGTTGCGTCTAGGCCCCAGCATTTT. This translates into CASSVADWVASRPQHF.

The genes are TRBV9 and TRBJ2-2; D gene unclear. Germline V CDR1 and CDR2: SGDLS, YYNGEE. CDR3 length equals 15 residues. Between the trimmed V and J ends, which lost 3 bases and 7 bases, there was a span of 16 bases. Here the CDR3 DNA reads TGTGCCAGCAGCGCGGACGACCTTTCGGGCGGGGAGCTGTTTTTT. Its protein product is CASSADDLSGGELFF.

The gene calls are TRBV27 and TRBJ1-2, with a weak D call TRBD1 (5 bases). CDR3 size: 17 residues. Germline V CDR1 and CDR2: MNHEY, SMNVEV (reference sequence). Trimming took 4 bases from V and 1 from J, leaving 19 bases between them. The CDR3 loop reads CASSSLGVTRVNYGYTF. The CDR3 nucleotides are TGTGCCAGCAGTTCCCTCGGCGTGACCAGGGTTAACTATGGCTACACCTTC.

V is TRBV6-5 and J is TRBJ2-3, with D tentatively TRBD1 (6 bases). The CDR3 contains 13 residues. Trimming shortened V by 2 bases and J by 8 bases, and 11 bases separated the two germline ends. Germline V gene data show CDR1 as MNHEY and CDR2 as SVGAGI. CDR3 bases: TGTGCCAGCAGTTACACATGGGGGCGTACGCAGTATTTT. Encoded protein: CASSYTWGRTQYF.

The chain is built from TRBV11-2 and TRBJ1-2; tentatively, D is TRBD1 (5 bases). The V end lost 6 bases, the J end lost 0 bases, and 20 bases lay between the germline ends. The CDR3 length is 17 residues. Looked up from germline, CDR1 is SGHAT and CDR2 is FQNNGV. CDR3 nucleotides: TGTGCCAGCAGGATCCCGTGGGGCGGAGGAGCTAACTATGGCTACACCTTC. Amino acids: CASRIPWGGGANYGYTF.

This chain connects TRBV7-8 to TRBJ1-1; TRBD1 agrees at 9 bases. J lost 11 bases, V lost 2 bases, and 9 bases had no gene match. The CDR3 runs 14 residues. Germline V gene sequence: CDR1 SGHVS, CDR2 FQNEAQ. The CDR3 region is CASSLTGGAWLAFF. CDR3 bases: TGTGCCAGCAGCTTAACAGGGGGCGCATGGCTGGCTTTCTTT.

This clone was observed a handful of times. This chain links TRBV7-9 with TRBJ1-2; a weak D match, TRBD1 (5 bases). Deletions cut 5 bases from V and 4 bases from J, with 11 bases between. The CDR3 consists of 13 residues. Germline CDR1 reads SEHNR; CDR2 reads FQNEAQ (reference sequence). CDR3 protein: CASSIERGYGYTF. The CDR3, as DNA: TGTGCCAGCAGCATTGAAAGGGGCTATGGCTACACCTTC.

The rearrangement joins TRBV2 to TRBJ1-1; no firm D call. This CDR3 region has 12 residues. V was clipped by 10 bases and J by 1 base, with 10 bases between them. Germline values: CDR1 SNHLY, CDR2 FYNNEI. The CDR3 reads CAIGVPNTEAFF. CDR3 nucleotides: TGTGCCATCGGGGTACCGAACACTGAAGCTTTCTTT.

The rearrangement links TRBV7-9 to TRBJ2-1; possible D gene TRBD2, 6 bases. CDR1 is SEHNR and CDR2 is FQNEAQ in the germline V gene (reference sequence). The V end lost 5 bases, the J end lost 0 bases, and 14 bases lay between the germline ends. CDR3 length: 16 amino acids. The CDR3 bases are TGTGCCAGCAGCCCCCTAGCGCCTAGCTCCTACAATGAGCAGTTCTTC. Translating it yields CASSPLAPSSYNEQFF.

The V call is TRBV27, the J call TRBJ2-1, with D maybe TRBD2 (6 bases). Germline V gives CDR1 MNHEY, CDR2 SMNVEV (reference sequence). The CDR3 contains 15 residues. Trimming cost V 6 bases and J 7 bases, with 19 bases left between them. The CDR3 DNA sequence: TGTGCCAGCAGCCCCTCCGGGGGTGGAGGGAATGAGCAGTTCTTC. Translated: CASSPSGGGGNEQFF.

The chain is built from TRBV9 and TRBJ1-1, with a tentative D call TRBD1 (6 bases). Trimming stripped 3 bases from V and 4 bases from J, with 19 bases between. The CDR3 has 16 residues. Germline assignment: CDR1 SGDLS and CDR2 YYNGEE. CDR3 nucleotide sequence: TGTGCCAGCAGCGCTATCGGGATTGGGGGCGGCACTGAAGCTTTCTTT. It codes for CASSAIGIGGGTEAFF.

The CDR3 sequence: CASSYAYGQGGEQFF. In DNA form, the CDR3 reads TGTGCCAGCAGCTACGCCTATGGACAGGGCGGAGAGCAGTTCTTC. The V call is TRBV7-6, the J call TRBJ2-1; 8 bases fit TRBD1. The length of the CDR3 is 15 residues. After removal of 4 bases from V and 10 bases from J, the junction contained 12 bases not matched to a gene. Germline V gives CDR1 SGHVS, CDR2 FNYEAQ. Complete variable domain (other parts from reference TRBV7-6 and TRBJ2-1): GAGVSQSPRYKVTKRGQDVALRCDPISGHVSLYWYRQALGQGPEFLTYFNYEAQQDKSGLPNDRFSAERPEGSISTLTIQRTEQRDSAMYRCASSYAYGQGGEQFFGPGTRLTVL.

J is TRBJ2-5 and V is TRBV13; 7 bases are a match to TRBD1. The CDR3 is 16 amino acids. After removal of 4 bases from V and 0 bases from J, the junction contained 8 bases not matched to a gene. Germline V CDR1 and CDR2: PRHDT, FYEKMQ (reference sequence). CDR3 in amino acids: CASSSRDSTYQETQYF. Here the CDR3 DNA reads TGTGCCAGCAGCTCCCGGGACAGCACTTACCAAGAGACCCAGTACTTC.

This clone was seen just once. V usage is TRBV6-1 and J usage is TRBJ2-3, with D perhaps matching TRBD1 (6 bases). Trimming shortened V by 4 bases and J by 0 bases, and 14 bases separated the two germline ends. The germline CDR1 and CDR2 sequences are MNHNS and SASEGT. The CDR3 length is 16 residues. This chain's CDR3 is CASSVVGQTSTDTQYF. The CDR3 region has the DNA TGTGCCAGCAGTGTGGTCGGACAGACTAGCACAGATACGCAGTATTTT.

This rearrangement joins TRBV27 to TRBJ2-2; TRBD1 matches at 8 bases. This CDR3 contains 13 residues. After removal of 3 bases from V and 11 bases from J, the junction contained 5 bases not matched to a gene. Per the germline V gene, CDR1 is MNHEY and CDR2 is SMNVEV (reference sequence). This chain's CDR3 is CASSFYTGGELFF. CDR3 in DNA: TGTGCCAGCAGTTTTTACACAGGGGGAGAGCTGTTTTTT.

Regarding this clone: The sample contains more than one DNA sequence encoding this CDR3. The CDR3 loop is CSVDRTSTDTQYF. CDR3 in DNA: TGCAGCGTGGACAGAACGAGCACAGATACGCAGTATTTT. The chain is built from TRBV29-1 and TRBJ2-3; TRBD1 might be the D (6 bases). CDR3 size: 13 residues. Looked up from germline, CDR1 is SQVTM and CDR2 is ANQGSEA. Trimming took 6 bases from V and 0 from J, leaving 10 bases between them.

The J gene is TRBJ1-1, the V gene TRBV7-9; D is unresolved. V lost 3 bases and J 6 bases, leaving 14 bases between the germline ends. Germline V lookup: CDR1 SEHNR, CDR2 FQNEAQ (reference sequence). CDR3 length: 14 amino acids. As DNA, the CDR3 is TGTGCCAGCAGCTTTGGCGGGCACAACGCTGAAGCTTTCTTT. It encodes CASSFGGHNAEAFF.

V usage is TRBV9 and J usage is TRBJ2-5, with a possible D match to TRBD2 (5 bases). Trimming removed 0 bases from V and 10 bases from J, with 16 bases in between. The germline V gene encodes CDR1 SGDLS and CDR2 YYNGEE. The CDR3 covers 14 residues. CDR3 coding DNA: TGTGCCAGCAGCGTAGGCAGCGGCAGCCCCGACCAGTACTTC. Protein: CASSVGSGSPDQYF.

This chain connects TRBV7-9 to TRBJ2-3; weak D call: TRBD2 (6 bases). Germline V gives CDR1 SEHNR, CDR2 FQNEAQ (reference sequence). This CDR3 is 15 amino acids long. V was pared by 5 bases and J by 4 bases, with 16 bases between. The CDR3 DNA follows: TGTGCCAGCAGCCAACGGGACTCTCGAGCAGATACGCAGTATTTT. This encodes CASSQRDSRADTQYF.

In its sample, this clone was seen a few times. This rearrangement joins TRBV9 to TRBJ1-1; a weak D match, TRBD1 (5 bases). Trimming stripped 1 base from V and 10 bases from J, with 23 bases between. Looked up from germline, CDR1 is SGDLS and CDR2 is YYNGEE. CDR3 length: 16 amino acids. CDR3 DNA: TGTGCCAGCAGCGTAAACCGGGACGGAAGGGAGGGTGTAGCTTTCTTT. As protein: CASSVNRDGREGVAFF.